These 25 T cell receptor beta chains originate from one sample sequenced in a study of T cells after yellow fever vaccination. TCRdb itself ran the 5' RACE reads through MiXCR, one entry per CDR3 protein. The sample has 100,000 to 150,000 distinct CDR3 sequences, over 8% seen once. The input for sequencing was CD8+ T cells sorted from PBMCs, taken on the day of the yellow fever booster vaccination. The source is a man younger than 30 who received the YFV17D yellow fever vaccine.

This clonotype occurred a few times. As DNA, the CDR3 is TGCAGCGTTACCCCCCCGGGGGAGGGCGAGACCCAGTACTTC. It encodes CSVTPPGEGETQYF. The chain recombines TRBV29-1 with TRBJ2-5; 7 nucleotides agree with TRBD2. Unmatched junction bases numbered 11, after V lost 5 bases and J lost 5 bases. The CDR3 is 14 amino acids. The germline V gene encodes CDR1 SQVTM and CDR2 ANQGSEA.

CDR3 DNA sequence: TGTGCCAGTAGTCTCCCGGGACTTAACAATGAGCAGTTCTTC. Protein: CASSLPGLNNEQFF. The chain links TRBV19 to TRBJ2-1, with TRBD2 as a possible D gene (6 bases). The germline V gene encodes CDR1 LNHDA and CDR2 SQIVND (reference sequence). V lost 5 bases and J lost 5, with 13 bases in between. The CDR3 length is 14 residues.

The chain is built from TRBV12-3 or TRBV12-4 and TRBJ2-4; 10 bases align to TRBD1. CDR3 length equals 18 residues. The trim removed 5 bases at V and 1 base at J, leaving 11 bases unmatched. The CDR3 spells CASSAGTGVMGAKNIQYF. The CDR3 DNA sequence: TGTGCCAGCAGTGCCGGGACAGGGGTAATGGGGGCCAAAAACATTCAGTACTTC.

This clonotype came up a few times. The genes are TRBV20-1 and TRBJ1-1, with D perhaps TRBD1 (5 bases). Between the trimmed V and J ends, which lost 6 bases and 6 bases, there was a span of 14 bases. The CDR3 is 12 residues long. Germline CDR1 reads DFQATT; CDR2 reads SNEGSKA (reference sequence). The chain's CDR3 is CSARVRDAEAFF. The DNA for the CDR3 is TGCAGTGCCAGGGTGAGGGACGCTGAAGCTTTCTTT.

This clonotype showed up just a few times. The V and J genes are TRBV4-1 and TRBJ1-2; D call uncertain. The length of the CDR3 is 16 residues. Germline CDR1 reads MGHRA; CDR2 reads YSYEKL. Trimming left V 0 bases short and J 6 bases short, with 17 bases between. DNA of the CDR3: TGCGCCAGCAGCCAAGATGTGGACGCCAGGATACATGGCTACACCTTC. Translation gives CASSQDVDARIHGYTF.

The chain is built from TRBV27 and TRBJ1-1, with TRBD1 as a possible D gene (5 bases). V shed 6 bases and J shed 4 bases, with 15 bases lying between them. The CDR3 contains 14 residues. Germline V gene lookup returns CDR1 MNHEY and CDR2 SMNVEV (reference sequence). The CDR3 sequence: CASSHTEGFTEAFF. The CDR3 bases are TGTGCCAGCAGCCACACAGAGGGGTTCACTGAAGCTTTCTTT.

This clonotype was detected only a few times. J is TRBJ2-1 and V is TRBV7-6, with D perhaps assigned TRBD1 or TRBD2 (5 bases each). CDR3 length: 14 amino acids. Trimming left V 0 bases short and J 6 bases short, with 9 bases between. Germline CDR1 reads SGHVS; CDR2 reads FNYEAQ. The chain's CDR3 is CASSLAGVPNEQFF. Written as DNA, the CDR3 is TGTGCCAGCAGCTTAGCGGGGGTACCCAATGAGCAGTTCTTC.

This clonotype was recorded many times. This rearrangement joins TRBV20-1 to TRBJ2-5; D remains ambiguous. Trimming left V 1 base short and J 6 bases short, with 9 bases between. The CDR3 length is 12 residues. CDR1 and CDR2 (germline): DFQATT, SNEGSKA (reference sequence). Here the CDR3 DNA reads TGCAGTGCTAGAGGCCAGCATCAGACCCAGTACTTC. This translates into CSARGQHQTQYF.

This clonotype was seen only a few times. The rearrangement joins TRBV7-3 to TRBJ1-1; no clear D gene. The germline V gene encodes CDR1 SGHTA and CDR2 FQGTGA. The CDR3 has 14 amino acids. The germline V and J ends were trimmed by 3 bases and 4 bases, with 12 bases remaining between them. The CDR3 bases are TGTGCCAGCAGCTTGGGAGCTCCGAGCACTGAAGCTTTCTTT. This gives the protein CASSLGAPSTEAFF. The full variable domain, with the rest looked up from reference TRBV7-3 and TRBJ1-1, is GAGVSQTPSNKVTEKGKYVELRCDPISGHTALYWYRQSLGQGPEFLIYFQGTGAADDSGLPNDRFFAVRPEGSVSTLKIQRTERGDSAVYLCASSLGAPSTEAFFGQGTRLTVV.

The CDR3 region is CASSQLLSRTEAFF. CDR3 sequence (DNA): TGTGCCAGCAGCCAACTCCTTTCCCGAACTGAAGCTTTCTTT. The chain uses TRBV3-1 and TRBJ1-1; D gene unclear. This CDR3 region has 14 residues. Trimming cost V 2 bases and J 5 bases, with 12 bases left between them. Germline-derived CDR1 and CDR2 are LGHDT and YNNKEL (reference sequence).

This clonotype was observed a handful of times. The chain has TRBV7-6 and TRBJ2-2, with D perhaps matching TRBD2 (6 bases). Germline loops: CDR1 SGHVS, CDR2 FNYEAQ. Trimming stripped 5 bases from V and 6 bases from J, with 10 bases between. The CDR3 length is 13 residues. CDR3 region: CASSQTGAGELFF. In nucleotides, the CDR3 is TGTGCCAGCAGCCAGACGGGGGCCGGGGAGCTGTTTTTT.

This clonotype was seen at least ten times. CDR3: CASTRSSYNEQFF. CDR3 DNA sequence: TGCGCCAGCACCCGAAGCTCCTACAATGAGCAGTTCTTC. V gene TRBV5-1 combines with J gene TRBJ2-1, with unresolved D. There are 13 residues in the CDR3. Germline lookup yields CDR1 SGHRS and CDR2 YFSETQ. The V and J ends lost 6 bases and 0 bases respectively, with 7 bases between them. Using reference TRBV5-1 and TRBJ2-1 for the parts outside the CDR3, the full variable domain is KAGVTQTPRYLIKTRGQQVTLSCSPISGHRSVSWYQQTPGQGLQFLFEYFSETQRNKGNFPGRFSGRQFSNSRSEMNVSTLELGDSALYLCASTRSSYNEQFFGPGTRLTVL.

There are a few counts of this clonotype. The chain has TRBV4-2 and TRBJ2-5; TRBD1 aligns across 8 bases. CDR3 size: 17 residues. With 0 bases clipped from V and 5 bases from J, the junction kept 11 bases outside the gene matches. The germline gives CDR1 LGHNA, CDR2 YNFKEQ. The CDR3 DNA reads TGTGCCAGCAGCCAAGAAGGGGCGACAGGGGTAAAGGAGACCCAGTACTTC. It translates to CASSQEGATGVKETQYF.

The V gene is TRBV6-1, the J gene TRBJ1-5; TRBD1 aligns across 8 bases. CDR3 size: 17 residues. V lost 5 bases to trimming and J lost 1 base; unmatched junction nucleotides: 10. Germline CDR1 MNHNS, CDR2 SASEGT. The CDR3 reads CASSPRPGGLSNQPQHF. CDR3 nucleotide sequence: TGTGCCAGCAGTCCTCGCCCAGGGGGCTTGAGCAATCAGCCCCAGCATTTT.

This clonotype was detected a few times. J is TRBJ1-6 and V is TRBV4-1; no clear D. This CDR3 has 13 residues. The ends were cut back, 5 bases at V and 10 bases at J, with 12 bases in the middle. Per germline, CDR1 MGHRA and CDR2 YSYEKL. CDR3: CASSESGVSPLHF. CDR3 nucleotide sequence: TGCGCCAGCAGCGAAAGTGGGGTCTCACCCCTCCACTTT.

This clonotype has just a few counts. The J gene is TRBJ2-1, the V gene TRBV11-2; TRBD1 agrees at 8 bases. In germline, CDR1 is SGHAT, CDR2 FQNNGV. Unmatched junction bases numbered 11, after V lost 3 bases and J lost 4 bases. This CDR3 has 17 residues. The CDR3 sequence: CASSFQPYRGRYNEQFF. The DNA for the CDR3 is TGTGCCAGCAGCTTTCAACCCTACAGGGGGAGGTACAATGAGCAGTTCTTC.

The table lists this clonotype with many counts. V is TRBV4-1 and J is TRBJ2-7; 8 nucleotides line up with TRBD1. V lost 4 bases to trimming and J lost 2 bases; unmatched junction nucleotides: 4. The CDR3 extends over 14 amino acids. Germline V gives CDR1 MGHRA, CDR2 YSYEKL. The CDR3 protein is CASSRQGNPYEQYF. The CDR3 coding sequence is TGCGCCAGCAGCCGACAGGGGAACCCCTACGAGCAGTACTTC.

This clonotype has ten or more counts. The chain combines TRBV28 with TRBJ2-6, with D possibly being TRBD2 (6 bases). V shed 6 bases and J shed 1 base, with 22 bases lying between them. The V gene's germline CDR1 is MDHEN and CDR2 SYDVKM. The CDR3 is 19 residues long. The CDR3 bases are TGTGCCAGCAGACGGGGGACCTCTAGCGAACTTTCTGGGGCCAACGTCCTGACTTTC. Residues: CASRRGTSSELSGANVLTF.

The CDR3 loop is CASSLSTGESSYEQYV. The CDR3 region has the DNA TGTGCCAGCAGCTTAAGTACGGGGGAAAGCTCCTACGAGCAGTACGTC. The chain has TRBV7-8 and TRBJ2-7; D is perhaps TRBD2 (6 bases). Germline lookup yields CDR1 SGHVS and CDR2 FQNEAQ. The V end was cut by 2 bases, the J end by 0 bases, with 14 bases between. The CDR3 runs to 16 residues.

This clonotype showed up many times. As DNA, the CDR3 is TGTGCCAGCAGCCAATGGGGAGGGACAGGTGGCTACGAGCAGTACTTC. Translating it yields CASSQWGGTGGYEQYF. The chain combines TRBV3-1 with TRBJ2-7; TRBD1 is a possible D gene (8 bases). V dropped 2 bases and J dropped 3 bases, with 17 bases sitting between them. The CDR3 spans 16 residues. Germline loops: CDR1 LGHDT, CDR2 YNNKEL (reference sequence).

Only a few counts were recorded for this clonotype. This chain uses TRBV12-3 or TRBV12-4 with TRBJ2-5; 9 nucleotides line up with TRBD1. The CDR3 is 16 residues long. V gave up 6 bases and J gave up 3 bases; unmatched junction bases: 11. The CDR3 here is CASSHTGGDSKETQYF. The CDR3 DNA is TGTGCCAGCAGCCACACAGGGGGCGATTCCAAAGAGACCCAGTACTTC.

The J gene is TRBJ1-6, the V gene TRBV12-3 or TRBV12-4; 7 bases are shared with TRBD1. The CDR3 loop spans 14 amino acids. The V gene end was trimmed by 4 bases and the J gene end by 8 bases; junction bases not matched to a gene: 5. CDR3 protein: CASSYGTADSPLHF. In nucleotides, the CDR3 is TGTGCCAGCAGTTATGGGACAGCGGATTCACCCCTCCACTTT.

This chain uses TRBV12-3 or TRBV12-4 with TRBJ2-2, with 8 nucleotides matching TRBD2. V was pared by 7 bases and J by 5 bases, with 3 bases of the junction left unmatched. The CDR3 is 13 amino acids. The CDR3, as DNA: TGTGCCAGCACCCCGGGGGGGACCGGGGAGCTGTTTTTT. Protein product: CASTPGGTGELFF.

This clonotype appeared many times. The rearrangement uses TRBV29-1 and TRBJ2-5; TRBD1 agrees at 11 bases. CDR1 and CDR2 from the germline V gene are SQVTM and ANQGSEA. V lost 0 bases to trimming and J lost 5 bases; unmatched junction nucleotides: 5. The CDR3 is made up of 15 amino acids. The CDR3 region has the DNA TGCAGCGTTGAAGATGGACAGGGGGCGTGGGAGACCCAGTACTTC. Translation: CSVEDGQGAWETQYF.

This clonotype has at least ten counts. CDR3 in DNA: TGTGCCAGCAGTTTAGGTCCCAGCGTCGAGCAGTACTTC. It translates to CASSLGPSVEQYF. The genes are TRBV12-3 or TRBV12-4 and TRBJ2-7; D call uncertain. CDR3 length: 13 residues. The ends were cut back, 1 base at V and 6 bases at J, with 10 bases in the middle.